Listed below are T cell receptor beta chains from one sample, sequenced in a study of blood T cell repertoires in COVID-19. TCRdb's table, derived via immunoSEQ multiplex PCR, lists solely in-frame clones and lacks some. The sample includes about 150,000 clones, about 79% seen only once; the top ten take approximately 30%. Sequenced: peripheral blood. The receptors come from a woman aged 55-75 years with acute or convalescent COVID-19. Both conserved end residues are part of each CDR3. Fields, in order: V gene, clone size, J gene, D gene, CDR3 DNA, CDR3 protein. A D gene is named only where the DNA matches it firmly. The size of a clone is reported for some rows only, either as once, few or many, or as a class for expanded clones.

TRBV25-1	NA	TRBJ1-1	NA	TGTGCCAGCAGTGACGCCCCCGGGAGTGAAGCTTTCTTT	CASSDAPGSEAFF
TRBV11-2	NA	TRBJ1-4	NA	TGTGCCAGCAGCTGGGGGAGGAATGAAAAACTGTTTTTT	CASSWGRNEKLFF
TRBV9	NA	TRBJ2-2	TRBD2	TGTGCCAGCAGCGTAGCGGGACTAGCGGGGACCGGGGAGCTGTTTTTT	CASSVAGLAGTGELFF
TRBV2	few	TRBJ2-7	NA	TGTGCCAGCAGACTTGACAGGACCTACGAGCAGTACTTC	CASRLDRTYEQYF
TRBV11-3	NA	TRBJ2-2	TRBD2	TGTGCCAGTTCGGGGGGACCGAACACCGGGGAGCTGTTTTTT	CASSGGPNTGELFF
TRBV27	NA	TRBJ2-3	TRBD2	TGTGCCAGCAGTTTAACAAGCGGGGGGGCAGCAGATACGCAGTATTTT	CASSLTSGGAADTQYF
TRBV6-5	few	TRBJ2-2	TRBD1	TGTGCCAGCAGTTACATACAGGGGGTGGGCACCGGGGAGCTGTTTTTT	CASSYIQGVGTGELFF
TRBV18	few	TRBJ1-1	TRBD1	TGTGCCAGCTCGCCAGGGGGGGACAGGGGGTATACTGAAGCTTTCTTT	CASSPGGDRGYTEAFF
TRBV19	NA	TRBJ1-2	NA	TGTGCCAGTAGTACGACAAGGGGCTACACCTTC	CASSTTRGYTF
TRBV5-1	NA	TRBJ1-1	TRBD1	TGCGCCAGCAGCGAACCGGGACAGAGGGGGGCTGAAGCTTTCTTT	CASSEPGQRGAEAFF
TRBV27	NA	TRBJ1-6	TRBD1	TGTGCCACCAACGACAGGGGAAAGGGGTCCTATAATTCACCCCTCCACTTT	CATNDRGKGSYNSPLHF
TRBV20-1	few	TRBJ1-3	NA	TGCAGTGCCGAGAGAGGCAACACCATATATTTT	CSAERGNTIYF
TRBV6-5	NA	TRBJ2-7	TRBD1	TGTGCCAGCAGGGGCCGGGACAGGGGTTTCTACGAGCAGTACTTC	CASRGRDRGFYEQYF
TRBV4-1	NA	TRBJ1-5	TRBD1	TGCGCCAGCAGCCAAGATTGGTACGGACAGGGCAATAGCAATCAGCCCCAGCATTTT	CASSQDWYGQGNSNQPQHF
TRBV19	few	TRBJ2-3	TRBD2	TGTGCCAGTAGTACCCGAGCGGGGGGGCAGACAGATACGCAGTATTTT	CASSTRAGGQTDTQYF
TRBV10-3	NA	TRBJ1-6	TRBD1	TGTGCCATCAGGGGACAGGGGGCTTCGGCCCTCCACTTT	CAIRGQGASALHF
TRBV25-1	NA	TRBJ1-2	NA	TGTGCCAGCAGTGAAACATCCCGGGTCTATGGCTACACCTTC	CASSETSRVYGYTF
TRBV2	NA	TRBJ1-5	NA	TGTGCCAGCAACCTCGGGGCAGGGGATAATCAGCCCCAGCATTTT	CASNLGAGDNQPQHF
TRBV7-9	NA	TRBJ2-5	TRBD2	TGTGCCAGCAGCTTCAATAGCGGGGTAGAGACCCAGTACTTC	CASSFNSGVETQYF
TRBV11-3	NA	TRBJ2-7	TRBD1	TGTGCCAGCAGCTTAGGAGGGACAGGCCCCTACGAGCAGTACTTC	CASSLGGTGPYEQYF
TRBV27	once	TRBJ1-6	NA	TGTGCCAGCAGTTTAATCAGCCGACAGAGCTCCTATAATTCACCCCTCCACTTT	CASSLISRQSSYNSPLHF
TRBV4-1	NA	TRBJ2-5	TRBD2	TGCGCCAGCAGCCAATTTTCTAGCGGGGGCTCTCAAGAGACCCAGTACTTC	CASSQFSSGGSQETQYF
TRBV28	NA	TRBJ1-5	TRBD1	TGTGCCAGCAGTTCGACAGGGTCTAGCAATCAGCCCCAGCATTTT	CASSSTGSSNQPQHF
TRBV19	NA	TRBJ2-2	NA	TGTGCCAGTAGTCGCCGCAGTGCCCGTGGCACCGGGGAGCTGTTTTTT	CASSRRSARGTGELFF
TRBV2	NA	TRBJ1-3	NA	TGTGCCAGCAGTGGAGAGCGGGGTGCTTCTGGAAACACCATATATTTT	CASSGERGASGNTIYF
TRBV7-2	once	TRBJ2-3	NA	TGTGCCAGCAGCTTCCGCGGAACAGATACGCAGTATTTT	CASSFRGTDTQYF
TRBV29-1	NA	TRBJ1-1	TRBD1	TGCAGCGGGCGGACAGGGGGGAACACTGAAGCTTTCTTT	CSGRTGGNTEAFF
TRBV6-5	NA	TRBJ1-1	TRBD1	TGTGCCAGCAGTTACTCGAAACAGGGGGACACTGAAGCTTTCTTT	CASSYSKQGDTEAFF
TRBV20-1	few	TRBJ2-5	TRBD2	TGCAGTGCTAGTTTCGGGACTAGCGGGGTGGTAGGGACCCAGTACTTC	CSASFGTSGVVGTQYF
TRBV5-1	NA	TRBJ2-4	NA	TGCGCCAGCAGCTTGGCCAGTGGACTCGCCGGAGGTGTCATTCAGTACTTC	CASSLASGLAGGVIQYF
TRBV3-1/TRBV3-2	NA	TRBJ2-5	TRBD2	TGTGCCAGCAGCCAAGGCAGGACTAGCGGGGGGCAAGAGACCCAGTACTTC	CASSQGRTSGGQETQYF
TRBV7-2	NA	TRBJ2-7	NA	TGTGCCAGCAGCTCTCAGGGGCTTCCTTTAAACGAGCAGTACTTC	CASSSQGLPLNEQYF
TRBV20-1	NA	TRBJ1-2	NA	TGCAGTGCTAGTAGGGGATCCCGCTATGGCTACACCTTC	CSASRGSRYGYTF
TRBV18	NA	TRBJ1-5	NA	TGTGCCAGCTCACCGGCGGCAGTTAGCAATCAGCCCCAGCATTTT	CASSPAAVSNQPQHF
TRBV12-3/TRBV12-4	NA	TRBJ2-7	NA	TGTGCCACCAGCCTACACGGGGCCTACGAGCAGTACTTC	CATSLHGAYEQYF
TRBV3-1/TRBV3-2	NA	TRBJ1-5	NA	TGTGCCAGCAGCCAGGCAGGGTTGAATCAGCCCCAGCATTTT	CASSQAGLNQPQHF
TRBV28	NA	TRBJ1-2	NA	TGTGCCAGCAGCCTCTTATCCCAGGTTTATGGCTACACCTTC	CASSLLSQVYGYTF
TRBV6-1	NA	TRBJ2-5	NA	TGTGCCAGCAGTGGACTTACGACAGGAACTCAAGAGACCCAGTACTTC	CASSGLTTGTQETQYF
TRBV6-5	NA	TRBJ2-3	NA	TGTGCCAGCACTCGGACTAGCACAGATACGCAGTATTTT	CASTRTSTDTQYF
TRBV6-1	NA	TRBJ2-5	NA	TGTGCCAGCAGTGACCGGGACTTCGGAGAGACCCAGTACTTC	CASSDRDFGETQYF